Each of the 16 T cell receptor beta chains below was sequenced from the same sample in a study of blood T cell repertoires in COVID-19. Only in-frame clones appear in the TCRdb table, and some are missing; sequencing was by immunoSEQ multiplex PCR. The sample lists about 300,000 clones; just over 85% were seen once. Sequencing was performed on PBMCs or T cells enriched from blood (not recorded which). Every receptor here comes from a woman in her late teens or twenties who had recovered from COVID-19.

To note about this clone: Sequence at one end of the junction differs from germline and may be a read error. This chain links TRBV19 with TRBJ1-1, with TRBD1 matching 8 bases. The CDR3 consists of 13 residues. Germline V gives CDR1 LNHDA, CDR2 SQIVND (reference sequence). Written as DNA, the CDR3 is TGTGCCAGTAGAACGCAGGGGGCGACTGTAGCTTTCTTT. The encoded protein is CASRTQGATVAFF. Supplemented by reference TRBV19 and TRBJ1-1, the full variable domain reads DGGITQSPKYLFRKEGQNVTLSCEQNLNHDAMYWYRQDPGQGLRLIYYSQIVNDFQKGDIAEGYSVSREKKESFPLTVTSAQKNPTAFYLCASRTQGATVAFFGQGTRLTVV.

The J gene is TRBJ1-1, the V gene TRBV29-1; D unclear. V dropped 5 bases and J dropped 6 bases, with 7 bases sitting between them. The CDR3 length is 10 residues. Looked up from germline, CDR1 is SQVTM and CDR2 is ANQGSEA. CDR3 region: CSVLFAEAFF. The CDR3 DNA reads as TGCAGCGTTCTCTTCGCTGAAGCTTTCTTT.

The chain combines TRBV19 with TRBJ1-1; D possibly corresponds to TRBD1 (5 bases). The CDR3 has 13 residues. V gave up 6 bases and J gave up 4 bases, with 12 bases separating them. Germline-derived CDR1 and CDR2 are LNHDA and SQIVND (reference sequence). CDR3 protein: CASSSDSATEAFF. CDR3 nucleotides: TGTGCCAGTAGCAGTGACAGTGCCACTGAAGCTTTCTTT.

The chain carries TRBV20-1 and TRBJ2-3; 9 nucleotides match TRBD1. The CDR3 loop spans 14 amino acids. CDR1 and CDR2 (germline): DFQATT, SNEGSKA (reference sequence). J was trimmed by 2 bases and V by 6 bases; bases with no gene match: 6. As DNA, the CDR3 is TGCAGTGCGAGTCGGACAGGGGCCACAGATACGCAGTATTTT. It translates to CSASRTGATDTQYF.

This clone was observed once. J is TRBJ1-1 and V is TRBV3-1 (or the pseudogene TRBV3-2); 8 nucleotides line up with TRBD1. From germline, CDR1 is LGHDT and CDR2 YNNKEL (reference sequence). The CDR3 runs 14 residues. V shed 1 base, J shed 6 bases, and the junction held 4 bases outside the gene matches. The CDR3: CASSQGDRTAEAFF. In DNA, the CDR3 is TGTGCCAGCAGCCAAGGGGACAGGACCGCTGAAGCTTTCTTT.

The chain recombines TRBV5-4 with TRBJ2-5, with unresolved D. Germline V gene lookup returns CDR1 SGHNT and CDR2 YYREEE (reference sequence). The ends were cut back, 0 bases at V and 1 base at J, with 10 bases in the middle. The CDR3 has 15 residues. CDR3 nucleotides: TGTGCCAGCAGCTTGGCCTATCAGGTCCAAGAGACCCAGTACTTC. Its translation is CASSLAYQVQETQYF.

There are a few counts of this clone. The CDR3 DNA reads TGTGCCAGCAGTCTCGATAGTTATTCGCGGGACGAGTACTTC. It yields the protein CASSLDSYSRDEYF. V usage is TRBV7-2 and J usage is TRBJ2-5, with D maybe TRBD2 (6 bases). Germline CDR1 SGHTA, CDR2 FQGNSA. V lost 6 bases and J 12 bases, leaving 23 bases between the germline ends. The CDR3 is 14 residues long.

The chain couples TRBV18 to TRBJ1-1, with D tentatively TRBD1 (6 bases). V was pared by 4 bases and J by 5 bases, with 14 bases between. This CDR3 has 14 residues. Germline V gives CDR1 KGHSH, CDR2 LQKENI. The CDR3 DNA is TGTGCCAGCTCACTCGATCTAGACAGGACTGAAGCTTTCTTT. Translated: CASSLDLDRTEAFF. Full variable domain (missing parts from reference TRBV18 and TRBJ1-1): NAGVMQNPRHLVRRRGQEARLRCSPMKGHSHVYWYRQLPEEGLKFMVYLQKENIIDESGMPKERFSAEFPKEGPSILRIQQVVRGDSAAYFCASSLDLDRTEAFFGQGTRLTVV.

The rearrangement uses TRBV6-5 and TRBJ1-1, with 9 bases that match TRBD1. The CDR3 covers 13 residues. Germline V gene sequence: CDR1 MNHEY, CDR2 SVGAGI. Losses at the gene ends were 6 bases for V and 4 bases for J; bases not matched to a gene: 3. CDR3 protein: CASRDRGSTEAFF. The CDR3 region has the DNA TGTGCCAGCAGGGACAGGGGTTCCACTGAAGCTTTCTTT.

The gene calls are TRBV6-2 or TRBV6-3 and TRBJ1-2; no clear D. Germline CDR1 reads MNHEY; CDR2 reads SVGEGT. V shed 6 bases and J shed 8 bases, with 13 bases lying between them. The CDR3 runs 12 residues. The CDR3 DNA follows: TGTGCCAGCAGCTCCACCCCGGAGGGCTACACCTTC. Its protein product is CASSSTPEGYTF.

This clone was counted a single time. The chain recombines TRBV9 with TRBJ2-3; maybe TRBD1 (5 bases). V was clipped by 0 bases and J by 0 bases, with 8 bases between them. The germline CDR1 and CDR2 sequences are SGDLS and YYNGEE. The CDR3 loop spans 15 amino acids. The CDR3 nucleotides read TGTGCCAGCAGCGTAGACAGGTCTAGCACAGATACGCAGTATTTT. Translating gives CASSVDRSSTDTQYF. Complete variable domain (other parts from reference TRBV9 and TRBJ2-3): DSGVTQTPKHLITATGQRVTLRCSPRSGDLSVYWYQQSLDQGLQFLIQYYNGEERAKGNILERFSAQQFPDLHSELNLSSLELGDSALYFCASSVDRSSTDTQYFGPGTRLTVL.

The rearrangement links TRBV3-1 (or the pseudogene TRBV3-2) to TRBJ2-1, with 7 positions matching TRBD1. The length of the CDR3 is 15 residues. Germline V gives CDR1 LGHDT, CDR2 YNNKEL (reference sequence). Trimming took 1 base from V and 0 from J; bases not matched to a gene: 0. The CDR3 reads CASSQGDSSYNEQFF. The CDR3 bases are TGTGCCAGCAGCCAAGGGGACAGCTCCTACAATGAGCAGTTCTTC.

Turning to this clone: Other nucleotide sequences from this sample produce the same CDR3. This sequence joins TRBV18 and TRBJ1-2; 10 bases align to TRBD1. Trimming took 2 bases from V and 5 from J; bases not matched to a gene: 5. Germline V gives CDR1 KGHSH, CDR2 LQKENI. This CDR3 spans 15 amino acids. The CDR3 loop reads CASSPRLDRGYGYTF. The CDR3 bases are TGTGCCAGCTCACCAAGACTGGACAGGGGGTATGGCTACACCTTC.

This chain joins TRBV19 and TRBJ2-1; 10 positions match TRBD1. This CDR3 comprises 15 residues. CDR1 and CDR2 from the germline V gene are LNHDA and SQIVND (reference sequence). J was trimmed by 7 bases and V by 1 base; bases with no gene match: 4. The CDR3 is CASSIGTGGWNEQFF. The CDR3 nucleotides read TGTGCCAGTAGTATAGGGACAGGGGGGTGGAATGAGCAGTTCTTC.

J is TRBJ2-5 and V is TRBV25-1; D perhaps matches TRBD1 (6 bases). V was cut by 2 bases and J by 4 bases, with 17 bases left in between. Germline V lookup: CDR1 MGHDK, CDR2 SYGVNS. CDR3 length: 16 amino acids. The CDR3 is CASSETYRVSGETQYF. The CDR3 nucleotides are TGTGCCAGCAGTGAAACGTACAGGGTTTCGGGAGAGACCCAGTACTTC. Supplemented by reference TRBV25-1 and TRBJ2-5, the full variable domain reads EADIYQTPRYLVIGTGKKITLECSQTMGHDKMYWYQQDPGMELHLIHYSYGVNSTEKGDLSSESTVSRIRTEHFPLTLESARPSHTSQYLCASSETYRVSGETQYFGPGTRLLVL.

The chain couples TRBV19 to TRBJ2-5, with D possibly TRBD1 on 6 matching bases. This CDR3 spans 14 amino acids. Germline assignment: CDR1 LNHDA and CDR2 SQIVND (reference sequence). The V and J ends lost 6 bases and 1 base respectively, with 12 bases between them. The CDR3: CASSGQSGQETQYF. The DNA of the CDR3 is TGTGCCAGTAGCGGACAGTCGGGCCAAGAGACCCAGTACTTC.